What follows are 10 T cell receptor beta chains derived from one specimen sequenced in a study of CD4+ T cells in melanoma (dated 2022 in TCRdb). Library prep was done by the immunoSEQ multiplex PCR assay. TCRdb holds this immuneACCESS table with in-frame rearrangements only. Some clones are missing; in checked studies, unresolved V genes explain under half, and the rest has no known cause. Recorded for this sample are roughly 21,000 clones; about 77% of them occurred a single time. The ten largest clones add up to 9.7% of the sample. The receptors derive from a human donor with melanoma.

In nucleotides, the CDR3 is TGTGCCAGCAGCTTAGTTACAGGGAGCCTAAACACTGAAGCTTTCTTT. It yields the protein CASSLVTGSLNTEAFF. The chain carries TRBV7-8 and TRBJ1-1; possibly TRBD1 for D (6 bases). Germline CDR1 SGHVS, CDR2 FQNEAQ. This CDR3 region has 16 residues. V lost 1 base, J lost 2 bases, and 14 bases lay in between.

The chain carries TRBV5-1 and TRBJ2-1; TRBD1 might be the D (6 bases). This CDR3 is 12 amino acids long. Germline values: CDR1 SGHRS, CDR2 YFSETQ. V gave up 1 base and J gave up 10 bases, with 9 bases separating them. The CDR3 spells CASSLWQGEQFF. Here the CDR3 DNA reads TGCGCCAGCAGCTTGTGGCAGGGGGAGCAGTTCTTC. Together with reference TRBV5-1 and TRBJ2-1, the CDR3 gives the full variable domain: KAGVTQTPRYLIKTRGQQVTLSCSPISGHRSVSWYQQTPGQGLQFLFEYFSETQRNKGNFPGRFSGRQFSNSRSEMNVSTLELGDSALYLCASSLWQGEQFFGPGTRLTVL.

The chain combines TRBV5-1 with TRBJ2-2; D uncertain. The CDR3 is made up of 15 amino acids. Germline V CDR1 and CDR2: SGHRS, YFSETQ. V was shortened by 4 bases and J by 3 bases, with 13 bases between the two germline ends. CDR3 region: CASSMNRPDTGELFF. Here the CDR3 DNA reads TGCGCCAGCAGCATGAACCGTCCCGACACCGGGGAGCTGTTTTTT. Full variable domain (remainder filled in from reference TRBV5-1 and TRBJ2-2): KAGVTQTPRYLIKTRGQQVTLSCSPISGHRSVSWYQQTPGQGLQFLFEYFSETQRNKGNFPGRFSGRQFSNSRSEMNVSTLELGDSALYLCASSMNRPDTGELFFGEGSRLTVL.

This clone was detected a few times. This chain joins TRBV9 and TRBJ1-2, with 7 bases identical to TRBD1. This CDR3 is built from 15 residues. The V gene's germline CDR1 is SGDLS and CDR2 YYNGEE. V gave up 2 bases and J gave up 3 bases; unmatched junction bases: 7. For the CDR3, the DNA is TGTGCCAGCAGCGTCCTTCCAGGGGGAGACTATGGCTACACCTTC. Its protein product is CASSVLPGGDYGYTF.

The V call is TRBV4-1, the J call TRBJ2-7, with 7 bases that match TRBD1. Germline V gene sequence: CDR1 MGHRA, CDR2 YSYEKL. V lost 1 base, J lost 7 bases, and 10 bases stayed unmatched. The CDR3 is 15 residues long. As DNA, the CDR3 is TGCGCCAGCAGCCAAGGGGCCAGACAGGGATGGGAGCAGTACTTC. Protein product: CASSQGARQGWEQYF.

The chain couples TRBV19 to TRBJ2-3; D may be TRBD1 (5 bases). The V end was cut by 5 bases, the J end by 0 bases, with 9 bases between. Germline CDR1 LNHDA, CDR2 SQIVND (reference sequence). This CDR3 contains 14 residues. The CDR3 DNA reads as TGTGCCAGTAGTCGGCAGGGAAGCACAGATACGCAGTATTTT. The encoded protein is CASSRQGSTDTQYF.

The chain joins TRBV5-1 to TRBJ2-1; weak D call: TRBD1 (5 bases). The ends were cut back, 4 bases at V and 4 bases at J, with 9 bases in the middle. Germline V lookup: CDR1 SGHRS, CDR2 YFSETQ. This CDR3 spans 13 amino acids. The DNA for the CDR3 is TGCGCCAGCAGCCCTGGGGCTTACAATGAGCAGTTCTTC. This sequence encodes CASSPGAYNEQFF.

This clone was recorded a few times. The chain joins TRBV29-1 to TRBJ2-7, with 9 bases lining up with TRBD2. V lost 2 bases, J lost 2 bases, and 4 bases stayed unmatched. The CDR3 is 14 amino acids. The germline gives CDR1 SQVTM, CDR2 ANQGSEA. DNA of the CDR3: TGCAGCGTTGAAAAGTCTAGCGGGGCCTACGAGCAGTACTTC. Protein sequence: CSVEKSSGAYEQYF.

CDR3 sequence (DNA): TGTGCCAGCAGTTCCGGTGACAGGGAACAAGAGACCCAGTACTTC. Its translation: CASSSGDREQETQYF. The V gene is TRBV27, the J gene TRBJ2-5; 7 bases fit TRBD1. CDR3 length equals 15 residues. Germline-derived CDR1 and CDR2 are MNHEY and SMNVEV (reference sequence). The J segment lost 2 bases and the V segment lost 4 bases, leaving 7 bases of the junction unmatched.

The CDR3 nucleotides read TGTGCCAGCAGTCAGTTGAACACTGAAGCTTTCTTT. Translating it yields CASSQLNTEAFF. The chain has TRBV7-9 and TRBJ1-1; D not certain. CDR1 is SEHNR and CDR2 is FQNEAQ in the germline V gene (reference sequence). V lost 6 bases to trimming and J lost 0 bases, with 5 bases between them. The length of the CDR3 is 12 residues. Complete variable domain (other parts from reference TRBV7-9 and TRBJ1-1): DTGVSQNPRHKITKRGQNVTFRCDPISEHNRLYWYRQTLGQGPEFLTYFQNEAQLEKSRLLSDRFSAERPKGSFSTLEIQRTEQGDSAMYLCASSQLNTEAFFGQGTRLTVV.